These T cell receptor beta chains were read from a single sample in a study of blood T cells in healthy people across ages. One entry per CDR3 protein, called by TCRdb with MiXCR from the 5' RACE reads. There are hundreds of thousands of distinct CDR3 sequences in the sample; less than 35% occur only once, and less than 20% lies in the top ten. Source material: blood. These receptors were obtained from a woman aged 80 or over in good health. CDR3s include the opening cysteine and the closing phenylalanine or tryptophan. D genes are given only for firm matches. Rows give clone size only sometimes, using once, few, many, or a class for an expanded clone.

D: NA; size: many; J: TRBJ2-1; V: TRBV15; DNA: TGTGCCACCAGCAGGGGGACTGTCTCCAATGAGCAGTTCTTC; CDR3: CATSRGTVSNEQFF
D: NA; size: few; J: TRBJ1-4; V: TRBV12-3/TRBV12-4; DNA: TGTGCCAGCAGTACTACCGGGCGTAATGAAAAACGGTTTTTT; CDR3: CASSTTGRNEKRFF
D: NA; size: many; J: TRBJ2-7; V: TRBV4-2; DNA: TGTGCCAGCAGCCAAGTGTCGGGGACCGAGCAGTACTTC; CDR3: CASSQVSGTEQYF
D: NA; size: NA; J: TRBJ2-5; V: TRBV5-1; DNA: TGCGCCAGCGGCTACACGGGTCAAGAGACCCAGTACTTC; CDR3: CASGYTGQETQYF
D: NA; size: NA; J: TRBJ2-5; V: TRBV9; DNA: TGTGCCAGCAGCCCAAGACAGAACCTGATTGGCAATGAGCAGTACTTC; CDR3: CASSPRQNLIGNEQYF
D: TRBD1; size: many; J: TRBJ2-1; V: TRBV9; DNA: TGTGCCAGCAGCGTAGAGCCAGGGGGATTCTACAATGAGCAGTTCTTC; CDR3: CASSVEPGGFYNEQFF
D: NA; size: few; J: TRBJ2-5; V: TRBV5-1; DNA: TGCGCCAGCAGCTCCGGTCCCTCAGAAGAGACCCAGTACTTC; CDR3: CASSSGPSEETQYF
D: NA; size: NA; J: TRBJ1-3; V: TRBV5-6; DNA: TGTGCCAGCAGCCACCGTGGCACAGGCCGCTCTGGAAACACCATATATTTT; CDR3: CASSHRGTGRSGNTIYF
D: NA; size: NA; J: TRBJ1-1; V: TRBV28; DNA: TGTGCCAGCAGTTTATTGGGTCGGTTCGAAGCTTTCTTT; CDR3: CASSLLGRFEAFF
D: TRBD2; size: many; J: TRBJ2-1; V: TRBV6-6; DNA: TGTGCCAGCCAGCCCGGGGGGGCAAGCTCCTACAATGAGCAGTTCTTC; CDR3: CASQPGGASSYNEQFF
D: NA; size: many; J: TRBJ2-6; V: TRBV6-5; DNA: TGTGCCAGCAGTTACTCCGTACCACTGGGGGCCAACGTCCTGACTTTC; CDR3: CASSYSVPLGANVLTF
D: TRBD1; size: many; J: TRBJ1-1; V: TRBV3-1; DNA: TGTGCCAGCAACTGGAGGACAGGCGGCTCGGAGGCTTTCTTT; CDR3: CASNWRTGGSEAFF
D: NA; size: NA; J: TRBJ1-6; V: TRBV27; DNA: TGTGCCAGCAGTGGCTACAGGGAGGATAATTCACCCCTCCACTTT; CDR3: CASSGYREDNSPLHF
D: NA; size: many; J: TRBJ1-2; V: TRBV6-1; DNA: TGTGCCAGCAGTGAAGCGCTTGGCTATGGCTACACCTTC; CDR3: CASSEALGYGYTF
D: NA; size: many; J: TRBJ2-6; V: TRBV20-1; DNA: TGCAGTGCTAGAGATCGGGCACCCTCTGGGGCCAACGTCCTGACTTTC; CDR3: CSARDRAPSGANVLTF
D: NA; size: many; J: TRBJ1-6; V: TRBV7-2; DNA: TGTGCCAGCAGCTTAACCCCGGGCCCCAATTCACCCCTCCACTTT; CDR3: CASSLTPGPNSPLHF
D: NA; size: many; J: TRBJ1-6; V: TRBV20-1; DNA: TGCAGTGCTAGACCGTCCCGGAATTTGAATTCACCCCTCCACTTT; CDR3: CSARPSRNLNSPLHF
D: TRBD1; size: NA; J: TRBJ2-5; V: TRBV20-1; DNA: TGCAGTGCTAGAATTGGACAGGCCATGTACGAGACCCAGTACTTC; CDR3: CSARIGQAMYETQYF
D: TRBD1; size: many; J: TRBJ2-3; V: TRBV12-3/TRBV12-4; DNA: TGTGCCAGCAGTTTGAGACAGGGGTCTGATACGCAGTATTTT; CDR3: CASSLRQGSDTQYF
D: NA; size: many; J: TRBJ2-3; V: TRBV11-2; DNA: TGTGCCAGCAGCTTAGTCAACCCTAGCACAGATACGCAGTATTTT; CDR3: CASSLVNPSTDTQYF
D: NA; size: NA; J: TRBJ2-7; V: TRBV6-1; DNA: TGTGCCAGCAGGAAGCCGCCGGGGGACAATGAGCAGTACTTC; CDR3: CASRKPPGDNEQYF
D: NA; size: NA; J: TRBJ2-5; V: TRBV11-3; DNA: TGTGCCAGCAGCTTGGGGACTGGGAACCCAAAGGCCCAGTACTTC; CDR3: CASSLGTGNPKAQYF
D: TRBD1; size: few; J: TRBJ2-2; V: TRBV5-5; DNA: TGTGCCAGCAGCCAAAGGACAGGGGGCACCGGGGAGCTGTTTTTT; CDR3: CASSQRTGGTGELFF
D: TRBD1; size: few; J: TRBJ1-5; V: TRBV6-2/TRBV6-3; DNA: TGTGCCAGCAGGCGCCAGGGGGTTCGGCAGCCCCAGCATTTT; CDR3: CASRRQGVRQPQHF
D: NA; size: NA; J: TRBJ2-4; V: TRBV27; DNA: TGTGCCAGCAGTCACGGGGGGCTGAAAAACATTCAGTACTTC; CDR3: CASSHGGLKNIQYF
D: NA; size: many; J: TRBJ2-3; V: TRBV20-1; DNA: TGCAGTGCTAGAGAGGGTGCAGACTTCACAGATACGCAGTATTTT; CDR3: CSAREGADFTDTQYF
D: NA; size: many; J: TRBJ2-3; V: TRBV12-3/TRBV12-4; DNA: TGTGCCAGCCGCGATGGGGTAGCTAGCACAGATACGCAGTATTTT; CDR3: CASRDGVASTDTQYF
D: TRBD2; size: NA; J: TRBJ2-5; V: TRBV7-2; DNA: TGTACCAGCAGCTTGGGGGATCCGGGACTAGCGTGGGGCAATGAGCAGTACTTC; CDR3: CTSSLGDPGLAWGNEQYF
D: NA; size: NA; J: TRBJ2-3; V: TRBV4-1; DNA: TGCGCCAGCAGCCAAGATAGGGGTACATTTCACGCAGATGCGCAGTATTTT; CDR3: CASSQDRGTFHADAQYF
D: NA; size: few; J: TRBJ1-1; V: TRBV7-9; DNA: TGTGCCAGCAGCCAGGGCCCGCCCCGGGACACTGAAGCTTTCTTT; CDR3: CASSQGPPRDTEAFF
D: TRBD2; size: few; J: TRBJ2-7; V: TRBV28; DNA: TGTGCCAGCAGTCCTAGCGGGGGGGCACGCGAGCAGTACTTC; CDR3: CASSPSGGAREQYF
D: NA; size: many; J: TRBJ2-1; V: TRBV5-1; DNA: TGCGCCAGCAGCTTGGATGGGACTGCCTACAATGAGCAGTTCTTC; CDR3: CASSLDGTAYNEQFF
D: NA; size: many; J: TRBJ2-3; V: TRBV15; DNA: TGTGCCACCAGCACCCGGTCGGCGGCTAGCACAGATACGCAGTATTTT; CDR3: CATSTRSAASTDTQYF
D: NA; size: many; J: TRBJ2-7; V: TRBV7-9; DNA: TGTGCCAGCAGCTTAAACTACCAGGCCTCAGAGCAGTACTTC; CDR3: CASSLNYQASEQYF
D: TRBD1; size: NA; J: TRBJ2-1; V: TRBV30; DNA: TGTGCCTGGAGTGACAGGGGCCATGAGCAGTTCTTC; CDR3: CAWSDRGHEQFF
D: NA; size: many; J: TRBJ1-6; V: TRBV2; DNA: TGTGCCAGCACACCAGGGCCTTTGAATCCCCTCCACTTT; CDR3: CASTPGPLNPLHF
D: NA; size: many; J: TRBJ1-2; V: TRBV29-1; DNA: TGCAGCTCGATGGGGGGCGCCGACTATGGCTACACCTTC; CDR3: CSSMGGADYGYTF
D: NA; size: few; J: TRBJ1-1; V: TRBV20-1; DNA: TGCAGTGCTAGAGATCAGAACACTGAAGCTTTCTTT; CDR3: CSARDQNTEAFF
D: NA; size: many; J: TRBJ1-5; V: TRBV20-1; DNA: TGCAGTGCTAGCAAGGGGGGCGCGGGTCAGCCCCAGCATTTT; CDR3: CSASKGGAGQPQHF
D: TRBD1; size: NA; J: TRBJ1-2; V: TRBV10-2; DNA: TGCGCCGGTAGTGAGTCACGGACAGGGGGCGGCTACACCTTC; CDR3: CAGSESRTGGGYTF
D: NA; size: NA; J: TRBJ1-2; V: TRBV6-5; DNA: TGTGCCAGCAGTGACTCAGGGAATTCCGGACGCGGCTACACCTTC; CDR3: CASSDSGNSGRGYTF
D: TRBD2; size: NA; J: TRBJ2-1; V: TRBV6-6; DNA: TGTACCAGCAGTACCACTAGCGGGAGGGCCGGTGAGCAGTTCTTC; CDR3: CTSSTTSGRAGEQFF
D: NA; size: NA; J: TRBJ1-5; V: TRBV19; DNA: TGTGCCAGTACCGAGGGGTGGCAGCCCCAGCATTTT; CDR3: CASTEGWQPQHF
D: NA; size: NA; J: TRBJ1-4; V: TRBV5-1; DNA: TGCGCCAGCAGCTCCGGCGGGTTAACTAATGAAAAACTGTTTTTT; CDR3: CASSSGGLTNEKLFF
D: NA; size: many; J: TRBJ1-4; V: TRBV12-3/TRBV12-4; DNA: TGTGCCAGCAAACGGGGGACTAATGAAAAACTGTTTTTT; CDR3: CASKRGTNEKLFF